This T cell receptor beta chain derives from a study of T cell changes during pregnancy in multiple sclerosis (dated by TCRdb to between 2019 and 2020). At the level of the whole study: The study looked at changes in the T cell repertoire across pregnancy in women with multiple sclerosis.

The library was prepared using the immunoSEQ multiplex PCR assay. TCRdb took over this immuneACCESS table, retaining in-frame rearrangements with V and J assigned. Such tables are incomplete; in checked studies, under half of the missing clones stem from an unresolved V gene, and the remainder is unexplained. This sample gives around 80,000 clones in total; 90% to 95% of them show up just once. The ten largest clonotypes hold around 1% of the sample. V lost 3 bases and J lost 3 bases, and the count of bases not matched to a germline gene is 11. The CDR3 numbers 16 residues from cysteine through phenylalanine. Left in the record is the CDR3 DNA by itself, 48 bases read in frame from the first base. The germline V gene sets CDR1 to SGHRS and CDR2 to YFSETQ. Turning to this clone: Which antigen it targets is not known. No much larger clone exists at a distance of one base, and base qualities are not known.

In this chain, TRBV5-1 is recombined with TRBJ1-1; TRBD1 aligns with 7 central bases. The source material was peripheral blood, sampled in the second trimester of pregnancy. The clonotype comes from a female donor with multiple sclerosis, enrolled in a pregnancy study. CDR3 region: CASSYKAGGIDTEAFF. The DNA sequence is given as TGCGCCAGCAGCTATAAGGCAGGGGGTATAGACACTGAAGCTTTCTTT. The full variable domain, completed from the reference TRBV5-1 and TRBJ1-1 proteins outside the CDR3, reads KAGVTQTPRYLIKTRGQQVTLSCSPISGHRSVSWYQQTPGQGLQFLFEYFSETQRNKGNFPGRFSGRQFSNSRSEMNVSTLELGDSALYLCASSYKAGGIDTEAFFGQGTRLTVV.